This paragraph covers one T cell receptor beta chain sequence. Its specificity is unknown. Unique molecular identifiers were incorporated when the TCRbeta library was constructed. TCRdb analysed the PCR reads with MiXCR anew, one entry per CDR3 protein. This sample has about 1,000,000 distinct CDR3 sequences, with about 29% found just once. The data stem from a study of T-cell reconstitution after alpha-beta-depleted transplantation in children. Study results and caveats: Certain patients had high TCRbeta diversity at day 60, and it came from recipient T cells and thymic progenitors that survived. One year after transplant, T-cell counts and diversity came mostly from newly produced T cells. Several hundred expanded graft clones reportedly were the source of alpha-beta T cells about two months after transplant.

Germline V CDR1 and CDR2: SNHLY, FYNNEI. V was shortened by 5 bases and J by 0 bases, with 14 bases between the two germline ends. This CDR3 spans 16 amino acids. The chain couples TRBV2 to TRBJ2-1, with D perhaps TRBD2 (5 bases). Sequencing was performed on PBMCs, mostly from graft donor cells, taken 360 days after TCRalphabeta/CD19-depleted stem cell transplant. The receptor comes from a boy under two years old who had a stem cell transplant for SCID, so the T cells may come from the graft donor. In nucleotides, the CDR3 is TGTGCCAGCAGTTACAGCGGACGGAGCTCCTACAATGAGCAGTTCTTC. It specifies CASSYSGRSSYNEQFF.